This T cell receptor beta chain comes out of a study of blood T cells in healthy people across ages. With V trimmed by 0 bases and J by 5 bases, 7 bases remained unmatched. CDR1 is DFQATT and CDR2 is SNEGSKA in the germline V gene (reference sequence). This CDR3 region has 15 residues. A J-beta primer mix and a sample-barcoded 5' primer were used in a second PCR of about 7 to 12 cycles. TCRdb reanalysed the 5' RACE reads using MiXCR and keeps one entry per CDR3 protein. The sample has about 1.5 million distinct CDR3 sequences, roughly 43% seen once; the top ten hold approximately 4.1%. The chain employs TRBV20-1 and TRBJ2-5; 9 bases align to TRBD2. This clonotype originated in a woman between 18 and 30 years old in good health. The specimen sequenced was blood. The CDR3: CSARDFGTSTETQYF. In nucleotides, the CDR3 is TGCAGTGCTAGAGATTTCGGGACTAGCACCGAGACCCAGTACTTC.